This TCR beta chain was found in a study of blood T cell repertoires in COVID-19. The CDR3 consists of 15 residues. Germline CDR1 is MDHEN and CDR2 is SYDVKM. Trimming removed 6 bases from V and 8 bases from J, with 21 bases in between. In the original processing: Estimates of nucleated cell counts were drawn from the amplification of reference gene primers. Sequencing was performed with immunoSEQ multiplex PCR; in TCRdb, only in-frame clones are kept and a portion is missing. V and J calls and clone size are given by that table; D and trimming were obtained from the DNA. The sample shows approximately 75,000 clones, about 79% of them seen only once.

Sequences were obtained from peripheral blood. The TCR sequence derives from a woman aged 45-59 years with acute or convalescent COVID-19. V is TRBV28 and J is TRBJ2-3; possible D gene TRBD2, 5 bases. The CDR3 DNA reads as TGTGCCAGCAGCCGATGGGCAGCGGAGACGGCTACGCAGTATTTT. This gives the protein CASSRWAAETATQYF.